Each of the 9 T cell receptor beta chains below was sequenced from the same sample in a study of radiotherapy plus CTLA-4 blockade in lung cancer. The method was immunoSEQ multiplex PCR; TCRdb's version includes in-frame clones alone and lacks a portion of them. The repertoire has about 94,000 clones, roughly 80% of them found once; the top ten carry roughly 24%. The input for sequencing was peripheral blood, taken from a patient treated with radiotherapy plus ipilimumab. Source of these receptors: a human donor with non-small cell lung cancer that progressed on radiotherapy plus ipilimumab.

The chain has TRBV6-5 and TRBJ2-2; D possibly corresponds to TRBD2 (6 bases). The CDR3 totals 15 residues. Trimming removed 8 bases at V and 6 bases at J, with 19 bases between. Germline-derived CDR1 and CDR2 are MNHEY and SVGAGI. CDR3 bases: TGTGCCAGCGGAGCGGGTCTTAACGGGGCCGGGGAGCTGTTTTTT. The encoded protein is CASGAGLNGAGELFF.

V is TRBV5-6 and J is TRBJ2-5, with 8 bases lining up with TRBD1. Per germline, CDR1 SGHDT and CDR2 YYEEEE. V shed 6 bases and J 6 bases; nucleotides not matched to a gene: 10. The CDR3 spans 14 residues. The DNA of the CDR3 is TGTGCCAGCACCACCCAGGGGGCTCTGAAGACCCAGTACTTC. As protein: CASTTQGALKTQYF.

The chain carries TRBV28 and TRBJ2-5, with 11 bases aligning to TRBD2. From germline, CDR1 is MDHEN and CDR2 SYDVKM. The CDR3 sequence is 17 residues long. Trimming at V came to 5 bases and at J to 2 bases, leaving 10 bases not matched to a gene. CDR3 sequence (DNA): TGTGCCAGCAGTCCGTCCGGGACTAGCGGACCACAAGAGACCCAGTACTTC. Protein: CASSPSGTSGPQETQYF.

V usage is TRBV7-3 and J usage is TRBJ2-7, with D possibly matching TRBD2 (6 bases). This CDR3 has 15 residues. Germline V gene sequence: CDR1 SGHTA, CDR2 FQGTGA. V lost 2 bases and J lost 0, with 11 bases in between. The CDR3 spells CASSLGSGDSYEQYF. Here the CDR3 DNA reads TGTGCCAGCAGCTTAGGTAGCGGTGACTCCTACGAGCAGTACTTC.

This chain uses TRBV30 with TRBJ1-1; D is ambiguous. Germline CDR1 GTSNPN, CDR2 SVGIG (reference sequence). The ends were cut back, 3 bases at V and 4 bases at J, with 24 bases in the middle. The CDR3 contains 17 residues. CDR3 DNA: TGTGCCTGGAGACCATGGGGAACCCTCAGTCGAAGCACTGAAGCTTTCTTT. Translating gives CAWRPWGTLSRSTEAFF.

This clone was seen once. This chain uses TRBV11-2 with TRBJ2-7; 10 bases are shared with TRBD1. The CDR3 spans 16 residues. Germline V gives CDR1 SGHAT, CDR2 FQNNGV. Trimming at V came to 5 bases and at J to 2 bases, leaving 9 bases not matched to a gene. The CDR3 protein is CASSRGTGEFPYEQYF. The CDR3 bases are TGTGCCAGCAGCCGCGGGACAGGGGAATTTCCCTACGAGCAGTACTTC. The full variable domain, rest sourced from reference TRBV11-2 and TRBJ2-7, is EAGVAQSPRYKIIEKRQSVAFWCNPISGHATLYWYQQILGQGPKLLIQFQNNGVVDDSQLPKDRFSAERLKGVDSTLKIQPAKLEDSAVYLCASSRGTGEFPYEQYFGPGTRLTVT.

The CDR3 reads CASSIATRPDYEQYF. CDR3 in DNA: TGTGCCAGTAGTATAGCGACACGGCCAGACTACGAGCAGTACTTC. This sequence joins TRBV19 and TRBJ2-7; D not resolved. This CDR3 contains 15 residues. Deletions cut 1 base from V and 3 bases from J, with 13 bases between. Germline V gene sequence: CDR1 LNHDA, CDR2 SQIVND (reference sequence).

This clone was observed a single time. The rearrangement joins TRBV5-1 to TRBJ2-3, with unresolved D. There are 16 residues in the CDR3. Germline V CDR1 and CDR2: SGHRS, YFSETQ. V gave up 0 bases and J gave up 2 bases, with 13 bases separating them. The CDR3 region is CASSLAGRGDTDTQYF. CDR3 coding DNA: TGCGCCAGCAGCTTGGCCGGGCGTGGCGACACAGATACGCAGTATTTT.

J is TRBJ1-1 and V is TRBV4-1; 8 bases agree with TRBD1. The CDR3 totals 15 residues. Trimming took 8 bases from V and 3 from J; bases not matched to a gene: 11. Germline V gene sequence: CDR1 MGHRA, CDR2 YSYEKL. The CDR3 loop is CASRTIGQGDTEAFF. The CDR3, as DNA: TGCGCCAGCCGAACTATAGGACAGGGTGACACTGAAGCTTTCTTT.